This TCR beta chain was identified during a study of human T cells and chemical hapten exposure. Study-wide results and caveats: No alteration of TCRs above 1 in 1000 frequency was seen with DPC sensitization.

Stated time point: patch test 1, 2 weeks after DPC sensitization. Treatment: therapeutic diphenylcyclopropenone sensitization with weekly scalp DPC. CDR3 length: 14 amino acids. Germline V gene data show CDR1 as SGHVS and CDR2 as FQNEAQ. V was trimmed by 4 bases and J by 6 bases, leaving 14 bases between them. Comment on this clonotype: The antigen is unknown.

TCRdb analysed the RACE reads with MiXCR anew, one entry per CDR3 protein. The repertoire holds 120,000 or so distinct CDR3 sequences, roughly 13% seen once, with less than 0.95% in the top ten. This sample comprised whole blood, obtained in connection with sensitization to the hapten diphenylcyclopropenone (DPC). This clonotype was sampled from a man between 18 and 35 years old with alopecia areata. Some clones in this sample may be carry-over from other donors' samples. The chain couples TRBV7-8 to TRBJ2-3; possibly TRBD2 for D (6 bases). This CDR3 reads CASSSRLVWDTQYF. The CDR3 DNA reads TGTGCCAGCAGCTCAAGACTAGTGTGGGATACGCAGTATTTT.